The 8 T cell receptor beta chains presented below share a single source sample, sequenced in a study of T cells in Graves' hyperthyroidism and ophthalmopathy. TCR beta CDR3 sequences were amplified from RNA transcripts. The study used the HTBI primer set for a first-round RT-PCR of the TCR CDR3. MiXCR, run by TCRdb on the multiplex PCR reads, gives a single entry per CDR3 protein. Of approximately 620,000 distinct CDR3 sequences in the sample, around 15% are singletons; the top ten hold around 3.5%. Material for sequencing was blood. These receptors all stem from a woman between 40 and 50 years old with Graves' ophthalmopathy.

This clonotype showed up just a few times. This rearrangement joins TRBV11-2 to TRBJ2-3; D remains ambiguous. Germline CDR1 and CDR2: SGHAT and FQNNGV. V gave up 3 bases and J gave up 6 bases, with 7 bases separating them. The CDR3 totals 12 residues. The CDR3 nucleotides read TGTGCCAGCAGCTTTGACTTGGATACGCAGTATTTT. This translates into CASSFDLDTQYF.

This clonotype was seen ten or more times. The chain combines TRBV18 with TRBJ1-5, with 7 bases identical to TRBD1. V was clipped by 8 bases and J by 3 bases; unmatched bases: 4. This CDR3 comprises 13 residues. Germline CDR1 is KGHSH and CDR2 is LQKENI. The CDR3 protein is CASATGDNQPQHF. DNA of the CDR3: TGTGCCAGCGCTACAGGGGACAATCAGCCCCAGCATTTT.

The CDR3 DNA sequence: TGCAGTGCTGAACCGGGACTAGCGGGCGGCCCAGATACGCAGTATTTT. Translated: CSAEPGLAGGPDTQYF. This chain connects TRBV20-1 to TRBJ2-3; 12 bases match TRBD2. CDR3 length: 16 residues. Germline V gene sequence: CDR1 DFQATT, CDR2 SNEGSKA (reference sequence). J was trimmed by 4 bases and V by 5 bases; bases with no gene match: 10.

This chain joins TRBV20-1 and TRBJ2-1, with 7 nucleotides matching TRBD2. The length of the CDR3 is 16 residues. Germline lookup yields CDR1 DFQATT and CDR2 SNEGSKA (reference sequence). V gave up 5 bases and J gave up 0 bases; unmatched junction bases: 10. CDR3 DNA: TGCAGTGCTCGGGCGAAGCGGGGAGGCTCCTACAATGAGCAGTTCTTC. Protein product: CSARAKRGGSYNEQFF.

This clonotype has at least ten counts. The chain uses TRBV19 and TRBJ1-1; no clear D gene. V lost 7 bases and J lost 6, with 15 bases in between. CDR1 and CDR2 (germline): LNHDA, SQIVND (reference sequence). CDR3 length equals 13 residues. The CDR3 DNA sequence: TGTGCCAGTAAAGAACTAGGTAGCTCTGAAGCTTTCTTT. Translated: CASKELGSSEAFF. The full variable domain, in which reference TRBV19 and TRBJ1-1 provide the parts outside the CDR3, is DGGITQSPKYLFRKEGQNVTLSCEQNLNHDAMYWYRQDPGQGLRLIYYSQIVNDFQKGDIAEGYSVSREKKESFPLTVTSAQKNPTAFYLCASKELGSSEAFFGQGTRLTVV.

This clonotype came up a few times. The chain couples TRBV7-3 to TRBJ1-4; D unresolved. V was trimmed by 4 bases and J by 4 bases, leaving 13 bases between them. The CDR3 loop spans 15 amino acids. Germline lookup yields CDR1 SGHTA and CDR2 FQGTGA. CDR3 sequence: CASSSRGGDNEKLFF. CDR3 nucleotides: TGTGCCAGCAGCTCCCGGGGTGGAGATAATGAAAAACTGTTTTTT. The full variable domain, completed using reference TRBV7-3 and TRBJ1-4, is GAGVSQTPSNKVTEKGKYVELRCDPISGHTALYWYRQSLGQGPEFLIYFQGTGAADDSGLPNDRFFAVRPEGSVSTLKIQRTERGDSAVYLCASSSRGGDNEKLFFGSGTQLSVL.

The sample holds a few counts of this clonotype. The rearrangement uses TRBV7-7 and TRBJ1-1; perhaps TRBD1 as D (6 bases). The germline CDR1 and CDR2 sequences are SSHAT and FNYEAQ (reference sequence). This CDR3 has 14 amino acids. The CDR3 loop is CASGPQGWNTEAFF. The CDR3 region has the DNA TGTGCTAGCGGCCCACAGGGTTGGAACACTGAAGCTTTCTTT.

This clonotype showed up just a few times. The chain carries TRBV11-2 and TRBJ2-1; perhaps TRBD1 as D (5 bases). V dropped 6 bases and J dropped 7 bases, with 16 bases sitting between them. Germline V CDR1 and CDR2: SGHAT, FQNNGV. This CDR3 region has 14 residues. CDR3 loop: CASSYLQAENEQFF. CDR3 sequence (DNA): TGTGCCAGCAGTTACCTACAGGCGGAGAATGAGCAGTTCTTC.